These 16 T cell receptor beta chains share one sample of origin, sequenced in a study of response to subunit inactivated influenza vaccine. TCRdb itself ran the RT-PCR reads through MiXCR, one entry per CDR3 protein. The sample holds 450,000 to 700,000 distinct CDR3 sequences, approximately 14% seen once. The material was PBMCs from blood, obtained roughly 12 days after vaccination. The receptors were sampled from a man aged 50 or older who received an inactivated influenza vaccine.

This clonotype showed up just once. The rearrangement uses TRBV18 and TRBJ2-7; 10 bases map to TRBD1. Germline V gene lookup returns CDR1 KGHSH and CDR2 LQKENI. V trimming: 3 bases; J trimming: 2 bases; junction bases outside the gene matches: 7. CDR3 length equals 16 residues. CDR3 bases: TGTGCCAGCTCACCCACCGGGACAGGGGATCCCTACGAGCAGTACTTC. Its protein product is CASSPTGTGDPYEQYF.

This clonotype was seen more than once but under ten times. The V call is TRBV21-1, the J call TRBJ2-5; the D call of TRBD1 is as the table states it, not checked on the DNA. TRBV21-1 corresponds to a pseudogene. The CDR3 is 13 amino acids. CDR3 sequence reads: CASSLGQFETQYF. The DNA of the CDR3 is TGTGCCAGCAGCTTAGGACAGTTTGAGACCCAGTACTTC.

This clonotype has a handful of counts. The genes are TRBV9 and TRBJ2-2; D is uncertain. Trimming cost V 2 bases and J 6 bases, with 17 bases left between them. The CDR3 is made up of 16 amino acids. The germline CDR1 and CDR2 sequences are SGDLS and YYNGEE. CDR3 sequence reads: CASSVWNRPAPGELFF. The CDR3 DNA follows: TGTGCCAGCAGCGTCTGGAACCGGCCCGCCCCCGGGGAGCTGTTTTTT.

V is TRBV6-5 and J is TRBJ1-6; D gene ambiguous. The length of the CDR3 is 13 residues. The germline V gene has CDR1 MNHEY and CDR2 SVGAGI. Between the trimmed V and J ends, which lost 2 bases and 9 bases, there was a span of 8 bases. CDR3 in DNA: TGTGCCAGCAGTTACGGGCCTAGTTCACCCCTCCACTTT. Amino acid sequence: CASSYGPSSPLHF.

V is TRBV9 and J is TRBJ1-1; TRBD1 might be the D (6 bases). CDR1 and CDR2 (germline): SGDLS, YYNGEE. The V end was cut by 3 bases, the J end by 6 bases, with 12 bases between. CDR3 length: 13 residues. The CDR3 protein is CASSGGGRPEAFF. CDR3 in DNA: TGTGCCAGCAGCGGAGGGGGTCGCCCTGAAGCTTTCTTT.

On this clonotype itself: Its ends do not fully match the called genes, so a read error is possible. The chain has TRBV20-1 and TRBJ2-6, with a possible D match to TRBD1 (6 bases). Germline V gene lookup returns CDR1 DFQATT and CDR2 SNEGSKA (reference sequence). The CDR3 is made up of 17 amino acids. The CDR3: CCARGQNLNSGANVLTF. CDR3 DNA: TGCTGTGCTAGAGGACAGAACCTTAACTCTGGGGCCAACGTCCTGACTTTC.

The chain couples TRBV14 to TRBJ1-6; the D is unclear. Per germline, CDR1 SGHDN and CDR2 FVKESK. The V end lost 4 bases, the J end lost 11 bases, and 9 bases lay between the germline ends. The CDR3 extends over 12 amino acids. This CDR3 is CASSLILAPLHF. CDR3 bases: TGTGCCAGCAGCCTCATCTTGGCACCCCTCCACTTT.

This clonotype was counted ten times or more. The genes are TRBV29-1 and TRBJ2-1, with 7 nucleotides matching TRBD1. The V gene end was trimmed by 0 bases and the J gene end by 4 bases; junction bases not matched to a gene: 3. The CDR3 is 14 amino acids. Per the germline V gene, CDR1 is SQVTM and CDR2 is ANQGSEA. Here the CDR3 DNA reads TGCAGCGTTGAAGACCGGACAGGTTACAATGAGCAGTTCTTC. It specifies CSVEDRTGYNEQFF.

The V call is TRBV12-3 or TRBV12-4, the J call TRBJ2-1, with a weak D call TRBD1 (5 bases). V dropped 3 bases and J dropped 3 bases, with 12 bases sitting between them. The CDR3 has 15 residues. The CDR3 loop reads CASSFPGNGYNEQFF. CDR3 bases: TGTGCCAGCAGTTTCCCAGGGAACGGCTACAATGAGCAGTTCTTC.

The chain couples TRBV5-1 to TRBJ2-7, with D maybe TRBD1 (6 bases). V dropped 4 bases and J dropped 0 bases, with 14 bases sitting between them. Looked up from germline, CDR1 is SGHRS and CDR2 is YFSETQ. The CDR3 sequence is 15 residues long. CDR3 protein: CASSPGDISSYEQYF. CDR3 coding DNA: TGCGCCAGCAGCCCTGGGGACATTAGCTCCTACGAGCAGTACTTC.

This clonotype was recorded many times. This chain uses TRBV7-6 with TRBJ2-5; D is uncertain. Germline V gives CDR1 SGHVS, CDR2 FNYEAQ. The CDR3 spans 12 residues. Trimming stripped 6 bases from V and 4 bases from J, with 9 bases between. The CDR3 here is CASSLWRETQYF. The CDR3 nucleotides read TGTGCCAGCAGTTTATGGCGAGAGACCCAGTACTTC.

The chain combines TRBV5-1 with TRBJ2-7; 12 positions match TRBD1. The CDR3 extends over 20 amino acids. The V and J ends lost 5 bases and 0 bases, in that order; junction bases with no gene match: 18. Germline V gene lookup returns CDR1 SGHRS and CDR2 YFSETQ. CDR3 sequence (DNA): TGCGCCAGCAGACAAGGCCGTACCGGGACAGGGGGCGATAGCTCCTACGAGCAGTACTTC. This translates into CASRQGRTGTGGDSSYEQYF. Together with reference TRBV5-1 and TRBJ2-7, the CDR3 gives the full variable domain: KAGVTQTPRYLIKTRGQQVTLSCSPISGHRSVSWYQQTPGQGLQFLFEYFSETQRNKGNFPGRFSGRQFSNSRSEMNVSTLELGDSALYLCASRQGRTGTGGDSSYEQYFGPGTRLTVT.

This clonotype was seen more than once but under ten times. The chain has TRBV4-2 and TRBJ1-1; a possible D gene is TRBD1 (5 bases). Germline V gives CDR1 LGHNA, CDR2 YNFKEQ. The CDR3 covers 14 residues. V was pared by 5 bases and J by 6 bases, with 16 bases between. CDR3 sequence reads: CASSGHTRRPEAFF. In DNA, the CDR3 is TGTGCCAGCAGCGGACACACCCGAAGACCTGAAGCTTTCTTT.

The chain employs TRBV7-2 and TRBJ1-5; D gene unclear. The V gene's germline CDR1 is SGHTA and CDR2 FQGNSA. The V and J ends lost 1 base and 11 bases respectively, with 18 bases between them. The CDR3 runs 15 residues. This CDR3 reads CASSLEGDGVKTQHF. The CDR3 DNA reads TGTGCCAGCAGCTTAGAGGGAGACGGGGTGAAGACCCAGCATTTT.

CDR3 nucleotide sequence: TGTGCCAGCAGCTCAATCACGGGGAATGAAGCTTTCTTT. It translates to CASSSITGNEAFF. This rearrangement joins TRBV7-2 to TRBJ1-1; D unresolved. The CDR3 contains 13 residues. Trimming took off 4 bases at V and 7 bases at J, with 13 bases between the two ends. The V gene's germline CDR1 is SGHTA and CDR2 FQGNSA.

This clonotype was seen repeatedly, ten times or more. The chain couples TRBV11-2 to TRBJ2-3; TRBD1 aligns across 7 bases. Germline CDR1 and CDR2: SGHAT and FQNNGV. V gave up 5 bases and J gave up 0 bases; unmatched junction bases: 5. The CDR3 contains 15 residues. CDR3 DNA: TGTGCCAGCAGCGCTAGACAGGGTAGCACAGATACGCAGTATTTT. Its protein is CASSARQGSTDTQYF.